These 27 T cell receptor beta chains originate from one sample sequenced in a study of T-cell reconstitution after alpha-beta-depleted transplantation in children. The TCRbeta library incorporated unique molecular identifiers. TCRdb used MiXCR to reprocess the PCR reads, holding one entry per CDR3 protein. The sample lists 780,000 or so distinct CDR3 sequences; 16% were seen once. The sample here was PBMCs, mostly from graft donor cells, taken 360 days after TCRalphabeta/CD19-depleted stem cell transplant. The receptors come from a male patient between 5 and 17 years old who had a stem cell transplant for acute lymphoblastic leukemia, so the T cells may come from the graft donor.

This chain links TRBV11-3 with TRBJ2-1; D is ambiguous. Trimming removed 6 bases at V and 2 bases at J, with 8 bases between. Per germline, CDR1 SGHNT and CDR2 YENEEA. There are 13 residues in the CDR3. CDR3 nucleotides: TGTGCCAGCAGAAACGGGCCCTACAATGAGCAGTTCTTC. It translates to CASRNGPYNEQFF.

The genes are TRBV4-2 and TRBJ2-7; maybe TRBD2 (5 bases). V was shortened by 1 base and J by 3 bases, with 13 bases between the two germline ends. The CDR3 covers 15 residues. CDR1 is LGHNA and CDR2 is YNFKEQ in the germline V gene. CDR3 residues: CASSQVASSFYEQYF. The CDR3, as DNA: TGTGCCAGCAGCCAAGTCGCTAGCTCCTTCTACGAGCAGTACTTC.

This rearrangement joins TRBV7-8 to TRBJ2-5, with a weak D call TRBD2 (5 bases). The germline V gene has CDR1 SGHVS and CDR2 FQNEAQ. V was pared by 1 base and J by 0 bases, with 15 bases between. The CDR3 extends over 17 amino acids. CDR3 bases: TGTGCCAGCAGCTTAGAAAGGGCCTGGCGGGACCAAGAGACCCAGTACTTC. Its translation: CASSLERAWRDQETQYF.

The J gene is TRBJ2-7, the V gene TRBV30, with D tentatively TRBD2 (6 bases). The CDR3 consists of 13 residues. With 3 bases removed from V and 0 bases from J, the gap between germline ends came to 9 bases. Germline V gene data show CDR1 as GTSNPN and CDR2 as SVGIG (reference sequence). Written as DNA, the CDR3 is TGTGCCTGGAGGCGGGACTCCTCCTACGAGCAGTACTTC. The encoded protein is CAWRRDSSYEQYF.

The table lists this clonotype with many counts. The CDR3 loop reads CASSSPGTGWDEQFF. CDR3 sequence (DNA): TGTGCCAGCAGCTCCCCCGGGACAGGGTGGGATGAGCAGTTCTTC. The gene calls are TRBV12-3 or TRBV12-4 and TRBJ2-1; TRBD1 matches at 9 bases. The junction had 11 bases not matched to a gene; V was cut back by 6 bases and J by 8 bases. There are 15 residues in the CDR3.

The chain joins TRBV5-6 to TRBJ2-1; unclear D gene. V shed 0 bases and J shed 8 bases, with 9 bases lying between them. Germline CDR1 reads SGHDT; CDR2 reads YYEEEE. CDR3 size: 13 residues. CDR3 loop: CASSLADVDEQFF. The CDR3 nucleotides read TGTGCCAGCAGCTTGGCCGACGTCGATGAGCAGTTCTTC.

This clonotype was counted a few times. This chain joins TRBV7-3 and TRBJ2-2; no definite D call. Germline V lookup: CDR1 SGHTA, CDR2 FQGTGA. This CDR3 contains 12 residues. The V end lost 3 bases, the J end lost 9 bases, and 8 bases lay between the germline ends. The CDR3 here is CASSLMNRELFF. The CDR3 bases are TGTGCCAGCAGCTTGATGAACCGGGAGCTGTTTTTT.

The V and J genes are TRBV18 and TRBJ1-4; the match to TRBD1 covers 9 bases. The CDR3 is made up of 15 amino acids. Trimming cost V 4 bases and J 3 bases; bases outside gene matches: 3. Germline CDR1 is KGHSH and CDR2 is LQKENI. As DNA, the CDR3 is TGTGCCAGCTCACAACAGGGGGCGCCTAATGAAAAACTGTTTTTT. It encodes CASSQQGAPNEKLFF.

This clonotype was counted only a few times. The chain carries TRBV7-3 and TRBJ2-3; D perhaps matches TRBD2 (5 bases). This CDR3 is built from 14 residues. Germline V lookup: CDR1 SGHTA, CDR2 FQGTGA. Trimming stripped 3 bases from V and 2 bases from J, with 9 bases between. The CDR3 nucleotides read TGTGCCAGCAGCTTCAGCGGAGACACAGATACGCAGTATTTT. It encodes CASSFSGDTDTQYF.

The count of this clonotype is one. CDR3 region: CAISESVPYEQYF. CDR3 coding DNA: TGTGCCATCAGTGAGTCAGTACCCTACGAGCAGTACTTC. This chain joins TRBV10-3 and TRBJ2-7, with D unclear. The CDR3 has 13 amino acids. Trimming left V 0 bases short and J 2 bases short, with 5 bases between. CDR1 is ENHRY, CDR2 SYGVKD, per germline.

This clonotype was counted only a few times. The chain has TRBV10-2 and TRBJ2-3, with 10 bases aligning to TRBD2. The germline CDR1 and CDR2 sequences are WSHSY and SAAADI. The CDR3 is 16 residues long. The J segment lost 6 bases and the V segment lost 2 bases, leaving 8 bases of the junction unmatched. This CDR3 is CASSESLAGVWDTQYF. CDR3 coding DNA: TGCGCCAGCAGTGAGAGCCTAGCGGGAGTGTGGGATACGCAGTATTTT.

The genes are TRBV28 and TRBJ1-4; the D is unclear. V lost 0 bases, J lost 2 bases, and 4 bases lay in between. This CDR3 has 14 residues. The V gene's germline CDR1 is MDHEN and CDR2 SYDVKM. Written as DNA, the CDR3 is TGTGCCAGCAGTTTATGGGAGACTAATGAAAAACTGTTTTTT. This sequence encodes CASSLWETNEKLFF.

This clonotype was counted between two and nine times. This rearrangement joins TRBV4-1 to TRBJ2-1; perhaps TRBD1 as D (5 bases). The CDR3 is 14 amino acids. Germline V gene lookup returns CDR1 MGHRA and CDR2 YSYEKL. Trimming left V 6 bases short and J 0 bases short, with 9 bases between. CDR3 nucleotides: TGCGCCAGCAGTGCCAGGGCCTCCTACAATGAGCAGTTCTTC. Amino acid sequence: CASSARASYNEQFF.

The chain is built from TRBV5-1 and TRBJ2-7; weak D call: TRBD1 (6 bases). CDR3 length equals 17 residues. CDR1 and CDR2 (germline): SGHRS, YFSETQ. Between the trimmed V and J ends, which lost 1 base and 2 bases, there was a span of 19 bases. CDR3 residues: CASSLTRGWENTYEQYF. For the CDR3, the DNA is TGCGCCAGCAGCTTGACCAGGGGTTGGGAGAATACCTACGAGCAGTACTTC.

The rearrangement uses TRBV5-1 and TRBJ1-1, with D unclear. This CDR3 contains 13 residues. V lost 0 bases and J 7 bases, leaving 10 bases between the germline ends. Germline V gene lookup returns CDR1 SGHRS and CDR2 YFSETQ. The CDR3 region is CASSLVPAGEAFF. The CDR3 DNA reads TGCGCCAGCAGCTTGGTTCCTGCAGGTGAAGCTTTCTTT.

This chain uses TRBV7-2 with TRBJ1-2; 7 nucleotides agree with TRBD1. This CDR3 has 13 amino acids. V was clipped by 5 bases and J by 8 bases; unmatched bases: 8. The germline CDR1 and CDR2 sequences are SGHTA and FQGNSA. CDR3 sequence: CASSETRGPGYTF. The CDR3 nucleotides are TGTGCCAGCAGCGAAACGAGGGGGCCCGGCTACACCTTC.

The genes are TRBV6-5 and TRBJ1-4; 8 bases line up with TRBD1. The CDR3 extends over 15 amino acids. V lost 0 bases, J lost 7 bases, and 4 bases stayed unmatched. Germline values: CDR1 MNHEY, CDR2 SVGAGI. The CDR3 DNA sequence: TGTGCCAGCAGTTACTCAAACAGGGGGTTTGAAAAACTGTTTTTT. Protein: CASSYSNRGFEKLFF.

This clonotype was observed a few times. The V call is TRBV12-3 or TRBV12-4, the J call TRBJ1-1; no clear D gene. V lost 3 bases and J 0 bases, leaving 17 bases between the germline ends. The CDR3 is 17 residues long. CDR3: CASSFGVGRLMNTEAFF. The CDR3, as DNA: TGTGCCAGCAGTTTCGGGGTGGGGAGATTAATGAACACTGAAGCTTTCTTT.

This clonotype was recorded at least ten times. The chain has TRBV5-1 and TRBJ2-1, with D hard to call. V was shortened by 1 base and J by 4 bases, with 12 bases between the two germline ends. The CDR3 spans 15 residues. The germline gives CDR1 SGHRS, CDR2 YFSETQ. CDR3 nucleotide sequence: TGCGCCAGCAGCTTGATCAGGTCCGGTTACAATGAGCAGTTCTTC. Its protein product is CASSLIRSGYNEQFF.

CDR3 sequence (DNA): TGTGCCAGCAGCCAAACCGGGACAGGGCATAACTATGGCTACACCTTC. The encoded protein is CASSQTGTGHNYGYTF. The chain recombines TRBV7-9 with TRBJ1-2; 9 positions agree with TRBD1. The CDR3 is 16 amino acids. Germline assignment: CDR1 SEHNR and CDR2 FQNEAQ (reference sequence). The V gene end was trimmed by 5 bases and the J gene end by 1 base; junction bases not matched to a gene: 8.

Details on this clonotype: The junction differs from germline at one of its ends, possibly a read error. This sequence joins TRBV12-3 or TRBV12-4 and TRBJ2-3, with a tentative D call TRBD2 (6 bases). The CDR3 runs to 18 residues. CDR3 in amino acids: CASCFPPSYSGGPDTQYF. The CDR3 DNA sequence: TGTGCCAGCTGTTTCCCCCCTAGCTATAGCGGAGGTCCAGATACGCAGTATTTT.

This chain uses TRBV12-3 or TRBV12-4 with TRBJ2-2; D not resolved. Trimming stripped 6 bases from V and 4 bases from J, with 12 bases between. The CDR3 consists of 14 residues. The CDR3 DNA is TGTGCCAGCAGCGGCAGGCAACTCACCGGGGAGCTGTTTTTT. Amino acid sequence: CASSGRQLTGELFF.

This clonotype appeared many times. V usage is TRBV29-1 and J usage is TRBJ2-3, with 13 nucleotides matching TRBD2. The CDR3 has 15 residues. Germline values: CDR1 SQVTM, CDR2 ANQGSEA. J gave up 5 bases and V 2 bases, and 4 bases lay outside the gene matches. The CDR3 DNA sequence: TGCAGCGTTGAAACACTAGCGGGAGGGCTAGATACGCAGTATTTT. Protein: CSVETLAGGLDTQYF.

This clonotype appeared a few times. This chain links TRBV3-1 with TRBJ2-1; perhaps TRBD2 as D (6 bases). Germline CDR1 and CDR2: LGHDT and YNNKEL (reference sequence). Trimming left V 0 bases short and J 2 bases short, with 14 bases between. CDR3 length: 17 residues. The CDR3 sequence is CASSQEPGRGPYNEQFF. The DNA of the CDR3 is TGTGCCAGCAGCCAAGAGCCGGGGCGGGGCCCCTACAATGAGCAGTTCTTC.

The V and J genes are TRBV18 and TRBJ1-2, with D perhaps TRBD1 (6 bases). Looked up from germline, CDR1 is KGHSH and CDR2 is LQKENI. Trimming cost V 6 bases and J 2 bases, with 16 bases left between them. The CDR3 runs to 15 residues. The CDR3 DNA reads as TGTGCCAGCTCGCTACAGGGTGGGGGCAACTATGGCTACACCTTC. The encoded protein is CASSLQGGGNYGYTF.

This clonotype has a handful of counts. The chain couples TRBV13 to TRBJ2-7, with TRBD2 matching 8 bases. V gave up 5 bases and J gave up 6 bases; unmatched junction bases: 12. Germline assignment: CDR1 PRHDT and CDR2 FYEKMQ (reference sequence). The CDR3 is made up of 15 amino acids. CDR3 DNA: TGTGCCAGCAGCCAGGCGGGGGGCCGGAAAGGCGAGCAGTACTTC. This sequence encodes CASSQAGGRKGEQYF. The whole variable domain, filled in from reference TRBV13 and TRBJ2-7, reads AAGVIQSPRHLIKEKRETATLKCYPIPRHDTVYWYQQGPGQDPQFLISFYEKMQSDKGSIPDRFSAQQFSDYHSELNMSSLELGDSALYFCASSQAGGRKGEQYFGPGTRLTVT.

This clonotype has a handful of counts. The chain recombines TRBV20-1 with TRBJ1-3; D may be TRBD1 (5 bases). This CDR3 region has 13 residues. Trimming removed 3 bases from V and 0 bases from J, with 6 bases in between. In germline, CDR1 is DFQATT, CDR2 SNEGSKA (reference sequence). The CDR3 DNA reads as TGCAGTGCTAGTAGGGGCTCTGGAAACACCATATATTTT. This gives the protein CSASRGSGNTIYF.